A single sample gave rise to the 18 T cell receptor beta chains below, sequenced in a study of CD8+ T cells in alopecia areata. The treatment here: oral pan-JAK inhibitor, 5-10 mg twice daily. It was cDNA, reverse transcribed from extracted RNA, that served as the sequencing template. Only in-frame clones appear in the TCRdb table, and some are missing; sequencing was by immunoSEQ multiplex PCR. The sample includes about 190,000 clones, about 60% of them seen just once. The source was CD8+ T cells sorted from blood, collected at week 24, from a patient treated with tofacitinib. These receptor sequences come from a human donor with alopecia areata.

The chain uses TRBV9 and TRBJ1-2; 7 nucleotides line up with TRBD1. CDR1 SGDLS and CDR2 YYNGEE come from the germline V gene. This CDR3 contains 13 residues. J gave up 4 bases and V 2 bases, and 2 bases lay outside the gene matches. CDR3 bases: TGTGCCAGCAGCGTCGGGACAGTCTATGGCTACACCTTC. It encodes CASSVGTVYGYTF.

The CDR3 loop is CASSTSADTQYF. Written as DNA, the CDR3 is TGTGCCAGCAGCACTTCAGCAGATACGCAGTATTTT. The genes are TRBV7-8 and TRBJ2-3, with D uncertain. V was cut by 5 bases and J by 4 bases, with 7 bases left in between. Looked up from germline, CDR1 is SGHVS and CDR2 is FQNEAQ. The CDR3 sequence is 12 residues long.

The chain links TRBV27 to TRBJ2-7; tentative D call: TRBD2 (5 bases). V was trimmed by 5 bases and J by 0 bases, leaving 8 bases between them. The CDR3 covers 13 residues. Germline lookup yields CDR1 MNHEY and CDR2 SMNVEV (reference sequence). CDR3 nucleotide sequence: TGTGCCAGCAGTGTTACTAGCTCCTACGAGCAGTACTTC. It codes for CASSVTSSYEQYF.

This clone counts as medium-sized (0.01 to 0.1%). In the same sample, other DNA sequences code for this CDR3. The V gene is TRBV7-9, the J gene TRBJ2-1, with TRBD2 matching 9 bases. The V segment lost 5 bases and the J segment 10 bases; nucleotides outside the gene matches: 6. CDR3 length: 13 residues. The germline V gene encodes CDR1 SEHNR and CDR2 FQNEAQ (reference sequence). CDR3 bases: TGTGCCAGCAGCGGAAGCGGGGGGACCGAGCAGTTCTTC. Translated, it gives CASSGSGGTEQFF.

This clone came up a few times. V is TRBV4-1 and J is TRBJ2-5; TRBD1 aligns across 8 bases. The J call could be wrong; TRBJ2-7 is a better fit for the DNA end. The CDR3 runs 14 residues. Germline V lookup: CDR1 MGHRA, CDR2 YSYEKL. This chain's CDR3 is CASSPKTGAYEQYF. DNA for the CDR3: TGCGCCAGCAGCCCAAAGACAGGGGCCTACGAGCAGTACTTC.

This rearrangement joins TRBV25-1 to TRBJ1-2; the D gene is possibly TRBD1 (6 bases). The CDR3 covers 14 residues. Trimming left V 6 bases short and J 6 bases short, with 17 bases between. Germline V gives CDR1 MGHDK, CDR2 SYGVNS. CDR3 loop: CASRSGQKTHGYTF. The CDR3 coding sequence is TGTGCCAGCAGATCCGGACAGAAGACTCATGGCTACACCTTC.

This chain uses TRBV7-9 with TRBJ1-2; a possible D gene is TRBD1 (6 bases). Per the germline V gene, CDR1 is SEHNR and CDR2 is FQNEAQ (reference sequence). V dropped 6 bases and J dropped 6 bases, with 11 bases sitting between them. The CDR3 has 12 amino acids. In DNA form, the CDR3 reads TGTGCCAGCAGTCTACAGGGAGATGGCTACACCTTC. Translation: CASSLQGDGYTF.

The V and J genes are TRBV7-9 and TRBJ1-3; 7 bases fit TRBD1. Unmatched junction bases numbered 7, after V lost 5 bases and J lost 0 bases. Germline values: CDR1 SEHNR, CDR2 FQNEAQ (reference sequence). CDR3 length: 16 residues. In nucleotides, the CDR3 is TGTGCCAGCAGCCTGGTACAGGGGCGCTCTGGAAACACCATATATTTT. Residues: CASSLVQGRSGNTIYF.

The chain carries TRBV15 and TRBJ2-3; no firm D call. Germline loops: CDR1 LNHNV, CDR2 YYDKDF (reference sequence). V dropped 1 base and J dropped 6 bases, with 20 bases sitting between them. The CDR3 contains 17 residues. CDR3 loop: CATSRASFEIEPDTQYF. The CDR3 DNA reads TGTGCCACCAGCAGAGCCTCGTTCGAGATCGAGCCCGATACGCAGTATTTT. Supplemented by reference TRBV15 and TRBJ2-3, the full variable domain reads DAMVIQNPRYQVTQFGKPVTLSCSQTLNHNVMYWYQQKSSQAPKLLFHYYDKDFNNEADTPDNFQSRRPNTSFCFLDIRSPGLGDTAMYLCATSRASFEIEPDTQYFGPGTRLTVL.

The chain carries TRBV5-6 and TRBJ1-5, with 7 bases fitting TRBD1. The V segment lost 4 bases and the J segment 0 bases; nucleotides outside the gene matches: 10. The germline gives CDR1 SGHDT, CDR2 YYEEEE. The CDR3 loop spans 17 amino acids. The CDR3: CASSRTGDSYSNQPQHF. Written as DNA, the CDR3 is TGTGCCAGCAGCCGGACAGGAGATTCCTATAGCAATCAGCCCCAGCATTTT.

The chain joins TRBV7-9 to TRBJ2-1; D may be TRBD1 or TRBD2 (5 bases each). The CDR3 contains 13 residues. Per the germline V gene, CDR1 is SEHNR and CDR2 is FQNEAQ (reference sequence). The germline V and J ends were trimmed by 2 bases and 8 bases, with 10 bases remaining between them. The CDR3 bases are TGTGCCAGCAGCTTATTTCGGGGCGATGAGCAGTTCTTC. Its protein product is CASSLFRGDEQFF.

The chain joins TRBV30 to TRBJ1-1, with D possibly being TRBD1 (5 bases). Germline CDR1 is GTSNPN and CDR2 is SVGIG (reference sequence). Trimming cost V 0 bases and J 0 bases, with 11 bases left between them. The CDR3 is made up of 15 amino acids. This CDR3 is CAWSVRGGLNTEAFF. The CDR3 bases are TGTGCCTGGAGTGTACGTGGGGGACTGAACACTGAAGCTTTCTTT.

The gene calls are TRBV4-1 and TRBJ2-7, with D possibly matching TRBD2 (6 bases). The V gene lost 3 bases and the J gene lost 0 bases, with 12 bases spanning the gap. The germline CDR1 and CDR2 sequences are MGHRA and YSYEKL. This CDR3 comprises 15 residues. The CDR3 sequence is CASSQGRGSSYEQYF. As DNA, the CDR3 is TGCGCCAGCAGCCAGGGCCGGGGGAGCTCCTACGAGCAGTACTTC.

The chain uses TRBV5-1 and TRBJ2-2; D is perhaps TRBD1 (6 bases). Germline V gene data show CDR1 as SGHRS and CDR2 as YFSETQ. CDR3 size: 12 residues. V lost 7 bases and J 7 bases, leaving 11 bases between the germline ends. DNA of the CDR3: TGCGCCAGCGGAACAGGGATCGGGGAGCTGTTTTTT. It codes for CASGTGIGELFF. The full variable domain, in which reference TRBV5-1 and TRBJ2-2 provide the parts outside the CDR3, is KAGVTQTPRYLIKTRGQQVTLSCSPISGHRSVSWYQQTPGQGLQFLFEYFSETQRNKGNFPGRFSGRQFSNSRSEMNVSTLELGDSALYLCASGTGIGELFFGEGSRLTVL.

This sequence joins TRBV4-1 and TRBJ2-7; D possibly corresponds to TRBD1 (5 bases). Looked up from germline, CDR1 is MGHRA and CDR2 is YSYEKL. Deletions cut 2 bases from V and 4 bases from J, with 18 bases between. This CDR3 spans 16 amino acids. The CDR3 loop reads CASSQRFGATSYEQYF. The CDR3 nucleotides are TGCGCCAGCAGCCAAAGGTTTGGGGCCACTTCTTACGAGCAGTACTTC.

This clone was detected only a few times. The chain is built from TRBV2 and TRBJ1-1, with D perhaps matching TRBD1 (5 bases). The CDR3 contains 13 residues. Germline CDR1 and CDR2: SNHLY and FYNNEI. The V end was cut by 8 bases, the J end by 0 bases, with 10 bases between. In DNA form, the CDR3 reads TGTGCCAGCTTTTGGACATTGAACACTGAAGCTTTCTTT. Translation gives CASFWTLNTEAFF.

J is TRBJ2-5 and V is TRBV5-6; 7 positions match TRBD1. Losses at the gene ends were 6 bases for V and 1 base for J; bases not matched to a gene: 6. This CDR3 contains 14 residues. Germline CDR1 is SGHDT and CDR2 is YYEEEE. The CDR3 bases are TGTGCCAGCACCCACGGACAGGCCCAAGAGACCCAGTACTTC. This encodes CASTHGQAQETQYF.

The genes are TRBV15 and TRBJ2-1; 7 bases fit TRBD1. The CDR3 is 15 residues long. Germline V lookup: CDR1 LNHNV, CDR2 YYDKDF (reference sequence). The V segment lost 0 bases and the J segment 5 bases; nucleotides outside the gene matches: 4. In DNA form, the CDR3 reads TGTGCCACCAGCAGAGAGAGGGACAGACACAATGAGCAGTTCTTC. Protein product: CATSRERDRHNEQFF.